The entry that follows covers one T cell receptor beta chain sequence. This specimen belongs to a study of blood T cell repertoires in COVID-19. Looking at the study overall: Sites across the United States, Italy and Spain contributed samples from acute and convalescent COVID-19. Sources were T cells, B-cell-depleted T cells, or PBMCs; the material itself was cDNA or gDNA.

Original processing methods: Amplification of reference gene primers provided the estimated nucleated cell counts. Profiled with immunoSEQ multiplex PCR; TCRdb holds only in-frame clones, not every one. V and J calls and clone size follow that table, whereas D and trimming were derived from the DNA. The sample includes more than 25,000 clones, about nine tenths seen only once; the top ten take about a quarter. The CDR3 loop spans 14 amino acids. V lost 5 bases, J lost 4 bases, and 14 bases lay in between. Per germline, CDR1 SGHNT and CDR2 YENEEA. The sequence was collected from a human donor with active COVID-19. The donor label of this sample is uncertain. This rearrangement joins TRBV11-3 to TRBJ2-5; D remains ambiguous. The sequenced material came from peripheral blood. The CDR3 DNA reads as TGTGCCAGCAGCCCCCGCGGTTGGCGAGAGACCCAGTACTTC. It is translated as CASSPRGWRETQYF.